These 11 T cell receptor beta chains were all obtained from the same sample, sequenced in a study of identical twins. A single record per CDR3 protein comes from TCRdb applying MiXCR to the 5' RACE reads. The table shows 500,000 to 700,000 distinct CDR3 sequences, with about 7.1% occurring only once. These data were also filed under a second study, of yellow fever vaccine responses in identical twins.

Sequencing was performed on PBMCs. Receptor source: a woman under 30 in good health.

This clonotype came up many times. This sequence joins TRBV2 and TRBJ1-1; D is possibly TRBD1 (6 bases). CDR1 SNHLY and CDR2 FYNNEI come from the germline V gene. The CDR3 sequence is 13 residues long. Deletions cut 0 bases from V and 4 bases from J, with 6 bases between. The CDR3 region is CASSEAGATEAFF. The CDR3 coding sequence is TGTGCCAGCAGTGAAGCGGGGGCCACTGAAGCTTTCTTT. The full variable domain, with the rest looked up from reference TRBV2 and TRBJ1-1, is EPEVTQTPSHQVTQMGQEVILRCVPISNHLYFYWYRQILGQKVEFLVSFYNNEISEKSEIFDDQFSVERPDGSNFTLKIRSTKLEDSAMYFCASSEAGATEAFFGQGTRLTVV.

This clonotype was recorded a few times. This chain uses TRBV18 with TRBJ2-7, with TRBD2 identical over 13 bases. The CDR3 is 15 amino acids. Trimming removed 4 bases from V and 4 bases from J; junction bases left unmatched: 4. In germline, CDR1 is KGHSH, CDR2 LQKENI. This chain's CDR3 is CASSRPGLAGYEQYF. The CDR3 nucleotides read TGTGCCAGCTCACGCCCGGGACTAGCGGGGTACGAGCAGTACTTC.

This clonotype was observed many times. The rearrangement links TRBV4-1 to TRBJ2-3; no reliable D call. CDR1 MGHRA and CDR2 YSYEKL come from the germline V gene. The CDR3 contains 13 residues. V lost 2 bases to trimming and J lost 3 bases, with 6 bases between them. The CDR3 loop reads CASSQTRTDTQYF. For the CDR3, the DNA is TGCGCCAGCAGCCAAACACGGACAGATACGCAGTATTTT.

This clonotype has a handful of counts. CDR3 region: CSVEVSRTGYEQYF. The CDR3 nucleotides read TGCAGCGTTGAAGTAAGTAGGACAGGCTACGAGCAGTACTTC. The chain employs TRBV29-1 and TRBJ2-7, with TRBD1 matching over 7 bases. This CDR3 comprises 14 residues. V dropped 1 base and J dropped 3; count of bases not matched to a gene: 6. Per germline, CDR1 SQVTM and CDR2 ANQGSEA.

This clonotype was counted only a few times. The CDR3 region has the DNA TGTGCCAGTAGCTTTGCCTCATCTAGCCGTCTTGAGACCCAGTACTTC. This translates into CASSFASSSRLETQYF. The chain combines TRBV19 with TRBJ2-5, with D maybe TRBD2 (5 bases). Germline V CDR1 and CDR2: LNHDA, SQIVND (reference sequence). The CDR3 spans 16 residues. Between the trimmed V and J ends, which lost 6 bases and 5 bases, there was a span of 22 bases.

The J gene is TRBJ2-2, the V gene TRBV5-1; D call uncertain. This CDR3 has 14 amino acids. The germline gives CDR1 SGHRS, CDR2 YFSETQ. Trimming stripped 5 bases from V and 4 bases from J, with 12 bases between. The CDR3 spells CASRTDPSTGELFF. In nucleotides, the CDR3 is TGCGCCAGCAGGACGGACCCTTCCACCGGGGAGCTGTTTTTT.

This clonotype was counted at least ten times. V gene TRBV5-1 combines with J gene TRBJ2-1; 13 bases align to TRBD2. The CDR3 spans 17 residues. J gave up 7 bases and V 0 bases, and 7 bases lay outside the gene matches. The germline gives CDR1 SGHRS, CDR2 YFSETQ. CDR3 protein: CASSLGVGLAGRNEQFF. In DNA form, the CDR3 reads TGCGCCAGCAGCTTGGGCGTGGGACTAGCGGGGAGGAATGAGCAGTTCTTC.

The table lists this clonotype with many counts. The chain couples TRBV19 to TRBJ1-5; D unclear. Trimming pared 3 bases from V and 0 bases from J, leaving 9 bases between. Germline assignment: CDR1 LNHDA and CDR2 SQIVND (reference sequence). This CDR3 has 15 residues. As DNA, the CDR3 is TGTGCCAGTAGTATCGGCGGGAATAGCAATCAGCCCCAGCATTTT. This translates into CASSIGGNSNQPQHF.

This clonotype was seen at least ten times. One end of the junction varies from germline; a read error may be responsible. V is TRBV5-1 and J is TRBJ2-1; D is undetermined. The germline V gene has CDR1 SGHRS and CDR2 YFSETQ. The CDR3 extends over 11 amino acids. CDR3 DNA: TGTGCCAGCAGCTTTCACAATGAGCAGTTCTTC. It encodes CASSFHNEQFF.

This clonotype has only a few counts. V and J are TRBV12-3 or TRBV12-4 and TRBJ1-5, with 7 bases identical to TRBD1. After removal of 6 bases from V and 4 bases from J, the junction contained 9 bases not matched to a gene. This CDR3 is built from 15 residues. The CDR3 region has the DNA TGTGCCAGCAGCCGAGCGACAGGGCCTAATCAGCCCCAGCATTTT. Amino acids: CASSRATGPNQPQHF.

J is TRBJ1-3 and V is TRBV5-1; TRBD1 matches 9 bases. The trim removed 4 bases at V and 2 bases at J, leaving 4 bases unmatched. The CDR3 spans 15 residues. Germline CDR1 SGHRS, CDR2 YFSETQ. The CDR3 reads CASSPWTGAGNTIYF. The DNA for the CDR3 is TGCGCCAGCAGCCCATGGACAGGGGCTGGAAACACCATATATTTT. Looking up the rest from reference TRBV5-1 and TRBJ1-3 gives the full variable domain: KAGVTQTPRYLIKTRGQQVTLSCSPISGHRSVSWYQQTPGQGLQFLFEYFSETQRNKGNFPGRFSGRQFSNSRSEMNVSTLELGDSALYLCASSPWTGAGNTIYFGEGSWLTVV.